The clone carrying this T cell receptor beta chain was seen many times. Its target is not known. TCRdb re-derived calls from the 5' RACE reads in MiXCR, one entry per CDR3 protein. In the table there are about 33,000 distinct CDR3 sequences, approximately 21% of which are singletons. This sample was taken from a study of T-cell memory formation after mild COVID-19. Findings of the study overall: Clones contracting day 15 to 85 were balanced CD4/CD8; later expanders leaned CD4+.

The sequence came from an adult who had mild COVID-19 (a few samples of this study predate the infection). Cell type and time point are not known. What was sequenced was PBMCs or a T cell subset sorted from them (not recorded which).

The CDR3 here is CASSPRIGMNTEAFF. CDR3 sequence (DNA): TGTGCCAGCAGCCCGCGAATTGGGATGAACACTGAAGCTTTCTTT. The V and J genes are TRBV7-2 and TRBJ1-1; D not resolved. Between the trimmed V and J ends, which lost 5 bases and 0 bases, there was a span of 13 bases. This CDR3 is built from 15 residues. Germline V gene data show CDR1 as SGHTA and CDR2 as FQGNSA.